This TCR beta chain comes out of a study of human T cells and chemical hapten exposure (dated by TCRdb to 2020 to 2022). Background on the whole study: For sensitization, 2% DPC in acetone was applied to a 2 cm by 2 cm area of upper inner arm skin. Weekly therapeutic DPC doses were additionally applied to the scalp of patients throughout the approximately 24-week study period. Patch testing was done on the upper back using Finn chambers containing 0.01% DPC, and results were scored after 6 days according to International Contact Dermatitis Research Group standards. The mostly female patient cohort included alopecia areata with under or over 50% scalp involvement, alopecia totalis and alopecia universalis. Libraries were pooled for sequencing, and variation in per-sample TCR yields was attributed mainly to small differences in library volumes within the pool. The study tracked peripheral blood TCR repertoire changes in vivo during primary and secondary sensitization to the hapten diphenylcyclopropenone (DPC) in alopecia patients. Blood samples were taken from patients before sensitization (week 0) and then at 2, 6 and about 24 weeks after DPC sensitization. Blood for TCR sequencing was provided by twenty-nine alopecia patients at one to four time points (pre-sensitization, 2, 6 and 24 weeks). General findings and caveats noted by the study authors: All patients had alopecia, a presumed autoimmune disease, so their immune response might differ from that of healthy individuals. Patch test score was positively correlated with the number of PT1 expanded TCRs, with significance at thresholds 8, 16 and 32 but not at 4. Repeated subsampling changed both the strength of the expansion versus patch-test correlation and the threshold at which the correlation became significant. Significantly more large CDR3 similarity clusters were formed by expanded TCRs than by pre-sensitization or healthy control sets, consistent with antigen-driven responses. No change with DPC sensitization was found in the number of TCRs above 1 in 1000 frequency, and no evidence of global repertoire structure alterations was found.

About this clonotype: Which antigen it targets is not known. One base away there is no much larger clone; base qualities are not given.

Reading from cysteine to phenylalanine, the CDR3 counts 15 amino acids. Of the read, only the CDR3 DNA is kept; its 45 bases are in frame from base 1. CDR1 and CDR2, looked up from the germline V gene (reference sequence), are DFQATT and SNEGSKA. The V end loses 5 bases and the J end loses 3 bases, and a stretch of 20 bases separates them. Libraries were prepared through RACE. The data were produced on a NextSeq 500. During library preparation, unique molecular identifiers were attached to individual cDNA molecules so that TCRs could be counted quantitatively and reproducibly. From each blood RNA sample, both TCR alpha and TCR beta chains were sequenced. The paper's data handling went like this. Samples had a median of 95,638 TCRs, with a range from roughly 20,000 to 690,600. The Decombinator software suite was used to annotate the V, J and CDR3 of the TCR reads. For the PS versus PT1 abundance plots, all samples were subsampled to the same number of TCRs (28,000). Expanded TCRs were defined as absent before sensitization and observed at least eight times at the 2-week time point. In TCRdb, the public reads were trimmed at Q25 with fastp and aligned with MiXCR, with productive beta chains retained. Entries that share a CDR3 protein sequence are merged under the most common genes and DNA. TCRdb's processing, not the authors' own work, is the source of the V and J calls. The sample table shows roughly 200,000 distinct CDR3 sequences, and approximately 20% are seen once. Approximately 6.4% of the sample is in the top ten clones.

The time point tag for this specimen amounts to: patch test 1, 2 weeks after DPC sensitization. Reading the label with the study, this specimen's treatment or condition is: therapeutic diphenylcyclopropenone sensitization with weekly scalp DPC. At every patch-test visit, the blood draw took place before the patch test was put on. Patients were eligible if aged 18 to 70, diagnosed with alopecia and judged suitable for DPC therapy, and pregnant patients were excluded. Unfractionated whole blood was collected in Tempus Blood RNA tubes, and total RNA was extracted from that blood. The TCR sequence derives from a woman between 45 and 60 years old with alopecia areata. Some clones in this sample may be carry-over from other donors' samples. The starting material was whole blood, obtained in connection with sensitization to the hapten diphenylcyclopropenone (DPC). Recombination linked TRBV20-1 to TRBJ2-7; the D region possibly corresponds to TRBD2 (7 bases align). For the CDR3, the sequence is CSARGRGGDYYEQYF. Here is the DNA: TGCAGTGCTCGTGGTCGAGGGGGGGACTACTACGAGCAGTACTTC.